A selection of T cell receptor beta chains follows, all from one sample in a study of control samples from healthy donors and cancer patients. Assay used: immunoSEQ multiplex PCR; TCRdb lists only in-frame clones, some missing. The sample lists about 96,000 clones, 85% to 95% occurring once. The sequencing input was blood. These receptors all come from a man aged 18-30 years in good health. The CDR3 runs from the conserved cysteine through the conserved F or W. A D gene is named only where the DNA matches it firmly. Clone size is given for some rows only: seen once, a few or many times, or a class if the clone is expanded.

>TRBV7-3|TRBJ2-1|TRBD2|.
TGTGCCAGCAGCCTTAGACTAGCGGGAGGCAATGAGCAGTTCTTC
CASSLRLAGGNEQFF
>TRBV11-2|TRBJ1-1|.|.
TGTGCCAGCAGCCACACGCGGGAGAACGTAGCTTTCTTT
CASSHTRENVAFF
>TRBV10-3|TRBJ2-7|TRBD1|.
TGTGCCATCACTGGGACAGGGGGCGACCTAACAGGAGAGCAGTACTTC
CAITGTGGDLTGEQYF
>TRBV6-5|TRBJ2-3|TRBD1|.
TGTGCCAGCAGCCTCCCAGGGGGTGACACAGATACGCAGTATTTT
CASSLPGGDTDTQYF
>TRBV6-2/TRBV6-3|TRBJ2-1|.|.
TGTGCCAGCAGTTACGATTACAATGAGCAGTTCTTC
CASSYDYNEQFF
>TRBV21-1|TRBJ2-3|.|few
TGTGCCAGCAGCAAGGTGGGGGACAGGGGGCAAGATACGCAGTATTTT
CASSKVGDRGQDTQYF
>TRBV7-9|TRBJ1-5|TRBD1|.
TGTGCCAGCAGCCCCCAGGGGGCTGGCAATCAGCCCCAGCATTTT
CASSPQGAGNQPQHF
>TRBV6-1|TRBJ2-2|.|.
TGTGCCAGCAGTGAACCCTCTATTACCGGGGAGCTGTTTTTT
CASSEPSITGELFF
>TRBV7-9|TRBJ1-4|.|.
TGTGCCAGCAGCTTAGTAGGCAGGGGTAATGAAAAACTGTTTTTT
CASSLVGRGNEKLFF
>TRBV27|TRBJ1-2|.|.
TGTGCCAGTGCGGATGTAAGGGGCTACACCTTC
CASADVRGYTF
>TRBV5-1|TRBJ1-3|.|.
TGCGCCAGCAGCTTGGGGTCAGCTAACTCTGGAAACACCATATATTTT
CASSLGSANSGNTIYF
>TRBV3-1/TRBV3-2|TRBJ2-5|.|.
TGTGCCAGCAGCCAACCACCGGAGACCCAGTACTTC
CASSQPPETQYF
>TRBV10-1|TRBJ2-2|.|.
TGCGCCAGCAGTGACGGTAGGGACACCGGGGAGCTGTTTTTT
CASSDGRDTGELFF
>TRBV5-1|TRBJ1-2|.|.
TGCGCCAGCGAATTGTACCCCACCTATGGCTACACCTTC
CASELYPTYGYTF
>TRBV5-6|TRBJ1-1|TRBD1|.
TGTGCCAGCAGCTTGGGAGGACAGGGGATAGAAGCTTTCTTT
CASSLGGQGIEAFF
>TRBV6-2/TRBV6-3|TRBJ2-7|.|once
TGTGCCAGCAGTTACAGAGAGCCCCACGAGCAGTACTTC
CASSYREPHEQYF
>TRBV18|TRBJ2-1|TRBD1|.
TGTGCCAGCTCATTTTATCCGGGACAGGGGTTCCATGAGCAGTTCTTC
CASSFYPGQGFHEQFF
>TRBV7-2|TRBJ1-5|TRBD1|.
TGTGCCAGCAGCCCCTCGACAGGGGCACTGGGGGAGCCCCAGCATTTT
CASSPSTGALGEPQHF
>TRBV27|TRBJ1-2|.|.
TGTGCCAGCAGAGAGGAGGGAGGAAGCTATGGCTACACCTTC
CASREEGGSYGYTF
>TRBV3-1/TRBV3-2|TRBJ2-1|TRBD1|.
TGTGCCAGCAGCCAAATAGCCGGGACAGGGAACAATGAGCAGTTCTTC
CASSQIAGTGNNEQFF
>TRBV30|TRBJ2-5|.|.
TGTGCCTGGAGAGGTAGTCACCAAGAGACCCAGTACTTC
CAWRGSHQETQYF
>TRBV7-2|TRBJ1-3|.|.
TGTGCCAGCAGCCAGGGCGGGACACGAATCGGAAACACCATATATTTT
CASSQGGTRIGNTIYF
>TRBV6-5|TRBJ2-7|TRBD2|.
TGTGCCAGCAGCTCCACGGGGGGGTCGATCTACGAGCAGTACTTC
CASSSTGGSIYEQYF
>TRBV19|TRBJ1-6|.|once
TGTGCCAGTAGTATAGTCGTCAGGGGCCGGAGCTCCTATAATTCACCCCTCCACTTT
CASSIVVRGRSSYNSPLHF
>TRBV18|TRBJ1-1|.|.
TGTGCCAGCTCAACGGTGGGGGCGCGAGCTTTCTTT
CASSTVGARAFF
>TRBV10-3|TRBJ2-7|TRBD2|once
TGTGCCATCAGAGGGCGGGAGACGGGCTACGAGCAGTACTTC
CAIRGRETGYEQYF
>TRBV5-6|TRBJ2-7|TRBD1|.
TGTGCCAGCAGCATCCCCGGGACAGCCAATTACGAGCAGTACTTC
CASSIPGTANYEQYF
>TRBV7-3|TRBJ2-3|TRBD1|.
TGTGCCAGCAGCCGGCGGACAGGGGGGACAGATACGCAGTATTTT
CASSRRTGGTDTQYF
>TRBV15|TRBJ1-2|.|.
TGTGCCACCAGCAGAGGTCCCGATGGTGGCTACACCTTC
CATSRGPDGGYTF
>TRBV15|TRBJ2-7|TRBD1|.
TGTGCCACCAGCATTGCACAGGGGACAGGGTTCGTAGAGCAGTACTTC
CATSIAQGTGFVEQYF
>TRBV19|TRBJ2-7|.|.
TGTGCCAGCAAAAAACAGGGAGGGTACGAGCAGTACTTC
CASKKQGGYEQYF
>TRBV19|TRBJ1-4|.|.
TGTGCCAGTAGTAGGGCCAGGGATAATGAAAAACTGTTTTTT
CASSRARDNEKLFF
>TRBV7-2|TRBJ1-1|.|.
TGTGCCAGCAGCTTAGTTGGGGGAATGAACACTGAAGCTTTCTTT
CASSLVGGMNTEAFF
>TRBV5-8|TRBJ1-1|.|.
TGTGCCAGCAGCCTATCGGGTCCTGAAGCTTTCTTT
CASSLSGPEAFF
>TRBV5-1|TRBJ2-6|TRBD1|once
TGCGCCAGCAGCTTGGCCCCGACAGGGTTAGCAGGGGCCAACGTCCTGACTTTC
CASSLAPTGLAGANVLTF
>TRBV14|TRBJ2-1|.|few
TGTGCCAGCAGCCAAGAGACGGCGGGTGAGCAGTTCTTC
CASSQETAGEQFF
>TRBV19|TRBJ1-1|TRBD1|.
TGTGCCAGTAAGGGGACAGCAATGAACACTGAAGCTTTCTTT
CASKGTAMNTEAFF
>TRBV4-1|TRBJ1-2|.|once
TGCGCCAGCAGCCAAGATGCACGGACCTATGGCTACACCTTC
CASSQDARTYGYTF
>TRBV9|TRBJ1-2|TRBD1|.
TGTGCCAGCAGCGAGGGACAGGGTTATGGCTACACCTTC
CASSEGQGYGYTF
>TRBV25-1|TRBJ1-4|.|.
TGTGCCAGCAGTGAACAGACAACTAATGAAAAACTGTTTTTT
CASSEQTTNEKLFF
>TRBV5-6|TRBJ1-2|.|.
TGTGCCAGCAGCTTGGGGGAAACGAGCTATGGCTACACCTTC
CASSLGETSYGYTF
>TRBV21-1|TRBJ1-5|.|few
TGTGCCAGCAGCAAAGGGGACCAGGAGGGGGATCAGCCCCAGCATTTT
CASSKGDQEGDQPQHF
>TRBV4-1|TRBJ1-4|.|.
TGCGCCAGCAGCCAAGGGTACAGGGTTAATGAAAAACTGTTTTTT
CASSQGYRVNEKLFF
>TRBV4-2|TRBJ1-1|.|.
TGTGCCAGCAGCCAAGTGGCAGGAGGAGAGAACACTGAAGCTTTCTTT
CASSQVAGGENTEAFF
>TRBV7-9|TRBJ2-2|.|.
TGTGCCAGCACCCCGCCGGAGCTGTTTTTT
CASTPPELFF
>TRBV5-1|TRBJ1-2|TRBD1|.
TGCGCCAGCAGCCCGGGGGACAGGGCCGGCGGAATTTCCAACTATGGCTACACCTTC
CASSPGDRAGGISNYGYTF
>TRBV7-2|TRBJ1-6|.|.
TGTGCCAGCAGCTTCTCCGGACGTAATTCACCCCTCCACTTT
CASSFSGRNSPLHF
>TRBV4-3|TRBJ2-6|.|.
TGCGCCAGCAGCCAAGCCACAGGGACTGGGGCCAACGTCCTGACTTTC
CASSQATGTGANVLTF
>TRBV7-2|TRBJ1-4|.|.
TGTGCCAGCACCGCCCGGGGTGGGGAAAAACTGTTTTTT
CASTARGGEKLFF
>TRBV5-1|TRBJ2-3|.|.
TGCGCCAGCAGCTTGGGAGAAGGACAGCACACAGATACGCAGTATTTT
CASSLGEGQHTDTQYF
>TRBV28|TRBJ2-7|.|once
TGTGCCAGCAGAACTCTAGAATCCTACGAGCAGTACTTC
CASRTLESYEQYF
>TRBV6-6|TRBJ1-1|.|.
TGTGCCAGCAGGGACTTAGGGGGTGACACTGAAGCTTTCTTT
CASRDLGGDTEAFF
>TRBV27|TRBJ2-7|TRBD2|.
TGTGCCAGCAGTTTAAGACCTCCGGGACTAGAGATATACGAGCAGTACTTC
CASSLRPPGLEIYEQYF
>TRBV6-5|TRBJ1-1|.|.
TGTGCCAGCTTAACCGGGGGAAGCACTGAAGCTTTCTTT
CASLTGGSTEAFF
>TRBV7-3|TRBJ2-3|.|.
TGTGCCAGCAGCCAGGGGTACACAGATACGCAGTATTTT
CASSQGYTDTQYF
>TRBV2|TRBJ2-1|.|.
TGTGCCAGCAGGATCAGACTAGGCCCGGATGAGCAGTTCTTC
CASRIRLGPDEQFF
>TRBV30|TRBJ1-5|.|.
TGTGCCTGGAGTGTAGTAAATTTTGGGGTTGGCAATCAGCCCCAGCATTTT
CAWSVVNFGVGNQPQHF
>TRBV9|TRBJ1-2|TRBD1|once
TGTGCCAGCACGGGGATTAATGGAGGACAGGGCTATGGCTACACCTTC
CASTGINGGQGYGYTF
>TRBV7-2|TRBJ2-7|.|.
TGTGCCAGCAGCTTAGTTTCTACCGCCTACGAGCAGTACTTC
CASSLVSTAYEQYF
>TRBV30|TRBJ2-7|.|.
TGTGCCTGGGCTCGGACCTACGAGCAGTACTTC
CAWARTYEQYF